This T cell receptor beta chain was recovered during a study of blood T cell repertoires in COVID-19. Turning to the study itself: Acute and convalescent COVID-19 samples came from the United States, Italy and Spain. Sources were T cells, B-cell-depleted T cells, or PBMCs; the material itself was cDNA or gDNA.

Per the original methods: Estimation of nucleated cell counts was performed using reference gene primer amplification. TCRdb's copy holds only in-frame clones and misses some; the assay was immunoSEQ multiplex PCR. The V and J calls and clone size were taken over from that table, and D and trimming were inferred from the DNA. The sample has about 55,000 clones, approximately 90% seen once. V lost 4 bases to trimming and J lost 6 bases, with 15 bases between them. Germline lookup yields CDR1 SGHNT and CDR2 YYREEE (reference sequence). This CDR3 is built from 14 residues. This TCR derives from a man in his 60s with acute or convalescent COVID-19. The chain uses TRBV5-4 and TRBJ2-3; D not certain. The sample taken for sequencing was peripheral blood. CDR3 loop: CASSATPLEDTQYF. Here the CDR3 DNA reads TGTGCCAGCAGCGCCACTCCCCTAGAGGATACGCAGTATTTT.